Listed here are 19 T cell receptor beta chains from one sample, sequenced in a study of tumor-infiltrating lymphocytes in glioblastoma multiforme. TCRB libraries came from RNA via three nested multiplex PCR rounds. Using its own MiXCR run on the multiplex PCR reads, TCRdb lists one record per CDR3 protein. In the table there are about 18,000 distinct CDR3 sequences, around 68% of which are singletons. The sequencing sample was made of peripheral blood. These receptors came from a male donor with glioblastoma.

This clonotype has ten or more counts. The CDR3 region has the DNA TGCAGTGCTAGAGACAGCGGACCGAACACCGGGGAGCTGTTTTTT. Its protein product is CSARDSGPNTGELFF. The chain links TRBV20-1 to TRBJ2-2; the D gene is possibly TRBD2 (5 bases). Trimming left V 0 bases short and J 0 bases short, with 8 bases between. The CDR3 loop spans 15 amino acids. Germline V gives CDR1 DFQATT, CDR2 SNEGSKA (reference sequence).

This clonotype occurred once. At one of its ends the junction is not consistent with the germline gene, which may arise from a read error. The V and J genes are TRBV11-2 and TRBJ2-2; TRBD2 is a possible D gene (7 bases). CDR3 length: 20 amino acids. Germline V lookup: CDR1 SGHAT, CDR2 FQNNGV. Written as DNA, the CDR3 is TGTGCCAGCACCCCCTCATTCGGCCGGGGGCTAGCGGTAAACACCGGTGAGCTGTTTTTT. Its translation is CASTPSFGRGLAVNTGELFF.

V and J are TRBV29-1 and TRBJ2-7; D may be TRBD1 or TRBD2 (7 bases each). Trimming stripped 3 bases from V and 10 bases from J, with 16 bases between. Germline lookup yields CDR1 SQVTM and CDR2 ANQGSEA. This CDR3 is built from 12 residues. The CDR3 nucleotides are TGCAGCGTTGACGCAGGGGGGGCCGAACAGTACTTC. Protein product: CSVDAGGAEQYF.

This chain joins TRBV11-2 and TRBJ1-5; a weak D match, TRBD1 (5 bases). This CDR3 contains 15 residues. Deletions cut 5 bases from V and 16 bases from J, with 27 bases between. Germline V gene sequence: CDR1 SGHAT, CDR2 FQNNGV. The CDR3 coding sequence is TGTGCCAGCAGCCTGCATCGACAGCAATATCAGCCCCGTCATTTT. This sequence encodes CASSLHRQQYQPRHF.

Worth noting for this clonotype: Its ends do not fully match the called genes, so a read error is possible. This chain uses TRBV11-3 with TRBJ2-2, with a tentative D call TRBD2 (5 bases). In germline, CDR1 is SGHNT, CDR2 YENEEA. The CDR3 consists of 15 residues. The DNA of the CDR3 is TGTGCCAACAGCTTAGATCGCCCGAACACCGGGGAGCTGTTCTTT. This encodes CANSLDRPNTGELFF.

This clonotype was counted at least ten times. The chain joins TRBV10-1 to TRBJ2-7, with a possible D match to TRBD1 (5 bases). Trimming pared 5 bases from V and 4 bases from J, leaving 12 bases between. CDR3 length: 13 residues. The germline V gene has CDR1 WNHNN and CDR2 SYGVQD (reference sequence). DNA of the CDR3: TGCGCCAGCAGTCCAGGAGCAGGGTACGAGCAGTACTTC. It is translated as CASSPGAGYEQYF.

This clonotype was picked up one time. V usage is TRBV6-5 and J usage is TRBJ1-1, with a tentative D call TRBD1 (5 bases). CDR1 is MNHEY, CDR2 SVGAGI, per germline. Trimming shortened V by 2 bases and J by 5 bases, and 15 bases separated the two germline ends. There are 15 residues in the CDR3. The CDR3 nucleotides are TGTGCCAGCAGTTACGTACCAGGGATGGATACTGAAGCTTTCTTT. It codes for CASSYVPGMDTEAFF.

Comments on this clonotype: A much larger clone lies one base from this, so it may be a read error. In nucleotides, the CDR3 is TGCGGTGCTAGTTTAGTGGGATCAAGGGCCTACGAGCAGTACTTC. It codes for CGASLVGSRAYEQYF. This chain connects TRBV20-1 to TRBJ2-7; D gene unclear. CDR1 is DFQATT and CDR2 is SNEGSKA in the germline V gene (reference sequence). This CDR3 is built from 15 residues.

In regard to this clonotype: Since no conserved phenylalanine or tryptophan closes the CDR3, a read error is the likely cause. The gene calls are TRBV5-6 and TRBJ2-2; D not certain. The CDR3 extends over 16 amino acids. Trimming cost V 0 bases and J 3 bases, with 12 bases left between them. Per the germline V gene, CDR1 is SGHDT and CDR2 is YYEEEE. The CDR3 nucleotides read TGTGCCAGCAGCTTGGCGGGCAGGTTCGACACCGGGGAGCTGTTTCTT. As protein: CASSLAGRFDTGELFL.

In this sample, this clonotype turned up a few times. A much more abundant neighbour one base away suggests this may be a read error. The gene calls are TRBV7-8 and TRBJ1-4; perhaps TRBD1 as D (5 bases). CDR1 and CDR2 from the germline V gene are SGHVS and FQNEAQ. The CDR3 totals 14 residues. The CDR3 here is CASSLTATDEKLFF. DNA for the CDR3: TGTGCCAGCAGCCTGACAGCAACTGATGAAAAACTGTTTTTT.

The rearrangement joins TRBV11-2 to TRBJ2-7; unclear D gene. The V gene's germline CDR1 is SGHAT and CDR2 FQNNGV. With 11 bases removed from V and 7 bases from J, the gap between germline ends came to 24 bases. There are 14 residues in the CDR3. Written as DNA, the CDR3 is TGTGCCTGCATCTTAGTTTCAGACTCCAATGAGCAGTACTTC. Encoded protein: CACILVSDSNEQYF.

Comment on this clonotype: No conserved phenylalanine or tryptophan ends this CDR3, so it is likely a read error. The chain links TRBV11-2 to TRBJ1-1; 7 nucleotides line up with TRBD1. This CDR3 region has 16 residues. Germline lookup yields CDR1 SGHAT and CDR2 FQNNGV. Trimming took 2 bases from V and 6 from J; bases not matched to a gene: 12. CDR3 in amino acids: CASSLLQQGLDAEAFS. CDR3 nucleotide sequence: TGTGCCAGCAGCTTACTCCAACAGGGGCTTGACGCTGAAGCTTTCTCT.

This clonotype was recorded a few times. The missing conserved phenylalanine or tryptophan at the end of this CDR3 makes a read error likely. The rearrangement links TRBV11-2 to TRBJ1-2; TRBD1 matches at 8 bases. V lost 1 base to trimming and J lost 3 bases; unmatched junction nucleotides: 1. The germline gives CDR1 SGHAT, CDR2 FQNNGV. The CDR3 has 14 amino acids. This CDR3 reads CASSLAQGDYGYTL. As DNA, the CDR3 is TGTGCCAGCAGCTTAGCACAGGGGGACTATGGCTACACCCTC.

This clonotype came up a few times. This rearrangement joins TRBV2 to TRBJ2-2, with 7 nucleotides matching TRBD1. The ends lost 11 bases at V and 1 base at J; junction bases unmatched: 7. CDR3 length: 14 amino acids. The germline V gene has CDR1 SNHLY and CDR2 FYNNEI. CDR3 nucleotides: TGTGCCGGATCCGGGACAGAGAACACCGGGGAGCTGTTTTTT. Translating gives CAGSGTENTGELFF.

Worth noting for this clonotype: A clone one base away is much larger, so this may be a read error. The CDR3 ends on some other residue instead of the conserved phenylalanine or tryptophan, so this is likely a read error. The chain links TRBV20-1 to TRBJ1-1; D remains ambiguous. CDR3 length: 12 amino acids. Germline CDR1 is DFQATT and CDR2 is SNEGSKA (reference sequence). V was clipped by 3 bases and J by 2 bases, with 7 bases between them. This CDR3 reads CSARAPNTEAFS. The CDR3 nucleotides read TGCAGTGCTAGGGCCCCAAACACTGAAGCTTTCTCT.

The chain links TRBV6-2 or TRBV6-3 to TRBJ2-5, with 15 nucleotides matching TRBD2. This CDR3 comprises 16 residues. V lost 7 bases, J lost 4 bases, and 7 bases stayed unmatched. Germline V gene lookup returns CDR1 MNHEY and CDR2 SVGEGT. The CDR3 spells CASTGLAGGVRETQYF. DNA of the CDR3: TGTGCCAGCACGGGACTAGCGGGAGGCGTCCGAGAGACCCAGTACTTC.

In regard to this clonotype: A much larger clone lies a single base off, so this may be a read error. The DNA for the CDR3 is TGCGCCAGCAGCTTGCGGGCAGCAACTAATGAAAAACTGTTTTTT. Its protein product is CASSLRAATNEKLFF. The J gene is TRBJ1-4, the V gene TRBV5-1; no definite D call. The germline CDR1 and CDR2 sequences are SGHRS and YFSETQ. V was pared by 1 base and J by 0 bases, with 7 bases between. The CDR3 has 15 residues.

With regard to this clonotype: At one end, the junction sequence differs from germline, possibly due to a read error. This chain joins TRBV5-1 and TRBJ2-6; D is possibly TRBD1 (5 bases). The CDR3 has 17 amino acids. Germline V CDR1 and CDR2: SGHRS, YFSETQ. The CDR3 DNA sequence: TGCGCCAGCAGCTTGGAGCAGGGCGTCTCTTGGGCCAACGTCCTGACTTTC. Encoded protein: CASSLEQGVSWANVLTF.

Of note for this clonotype: The junction does not match germline at one end; this may be a read error. The chain couples TRBV29-1 to TRBJ2-1, with 7 positions matching TRBD2. The CDR3 is 18 residues long. The germline gives CDR1 SQVTM, CDR2 ANQGSEA. The CDR3 coding sequence is TGCAGCGTTGAAGATGACTGGTTTTGGAAGAGGGAGGGGAATGAGCAGTCCTTC. Its translation is CSVEDDWFWKREGNEQSF.